This TCR beta chain was identified during a study of blood T cells in healthy people across ages. Study-level results: Diversity estimates from one million T cells were considered underestimates.

Germline loops: CDR1 MGHRA, CDR2 YSYEKL. The CDR3 is 14 residues long. V was pared by 5 bases and J by 7 bases, with 15 bases between. A J-beta primer mix and a sample-barcoded 5' primer were used in a second PCR of about 7 to 11 cycles. From the 5' RACE reads, TCRdb called clonotypes with MiXCR, one entry per CDR3 protein. The sample holds roughly 1,100,000 distinct CDR3 sequences, approximately 26% seen once. This clonotype was seen many times. Its antigen remains unknown. This sample also belongs to another study, concerning T cells of mothers and their children.

The sample was blood. This receptor was obtained from a girl aged 2-9 years in good health. The genes are TRBV4-1 and TRBJ1-5, with TRBD1 as a possible D gene (6 bases). Here the CDR3 DNA reads TGCGCCAGCAGCGATGACAGGTATAACCAGCCCCAGCATTTT. It codes for CASSDDRYNQPQHF.